This T cell receptor beta chain derives from a study of T-cell memory formation after mild COVID-19. Overall study context: TCR clusters largely stayed donor specific. Study conclusions and caveats: CD4+ contracting clones were found mainly in CM and EM, and CD8+ ones in EMRA.

TCRdb redid the calling of the 5' RACE reads with MiXCR, one entry per CDR3 protein. The table has 350,000 to 500,000 distinct CDR3 sequences, 15% to 20% seen once. In its sample, this clonotype was seen a few times. Its antigen is still unknown. Germline-derived CDR1 and CDR2 are SGHVS and FQNEAQ. V lost 1 base and J lost 3, with 9 bases in between. The CDR3 length is 14 residues. The sequence was obtained from an adult woman who had mild COVID-19 (a few samples of this study predate the infection). Cell type and time point are not known. Sequences were obtained from PBMCs or a T cell subset sorted from them (not recorded which). The chain is built from TRBV7-8 and TRBJ1-1; D remains ambiguous. CDR3 DNA sequence: TGTGCCAGCAGCTTAGGGACTCTTCACACTGAAGCTTTCTTT. It encodes CASSLGTLHTEAFF.